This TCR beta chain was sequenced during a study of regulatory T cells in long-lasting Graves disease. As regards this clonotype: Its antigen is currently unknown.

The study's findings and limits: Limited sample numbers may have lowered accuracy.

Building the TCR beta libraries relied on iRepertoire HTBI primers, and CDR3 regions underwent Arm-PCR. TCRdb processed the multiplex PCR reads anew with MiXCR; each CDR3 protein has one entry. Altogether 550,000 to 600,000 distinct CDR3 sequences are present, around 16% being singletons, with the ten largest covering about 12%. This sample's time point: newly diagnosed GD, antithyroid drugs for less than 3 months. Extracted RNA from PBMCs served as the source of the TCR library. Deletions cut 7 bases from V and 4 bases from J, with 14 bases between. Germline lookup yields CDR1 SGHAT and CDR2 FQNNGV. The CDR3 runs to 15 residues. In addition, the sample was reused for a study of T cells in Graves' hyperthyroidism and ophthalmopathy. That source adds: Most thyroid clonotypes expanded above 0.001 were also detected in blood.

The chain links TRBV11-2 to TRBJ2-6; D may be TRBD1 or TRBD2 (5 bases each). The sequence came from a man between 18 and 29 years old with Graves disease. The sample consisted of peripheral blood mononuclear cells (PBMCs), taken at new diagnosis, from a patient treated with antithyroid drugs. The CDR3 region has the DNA TGTGCCAGCACCCTTGGGGGTTTCGGGGCCAACGTCCTGACTTTC. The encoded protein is CASTLGGFGANVLTF.